This entry features one T cell receptor beta chain sequence. Its specificity is not known. The CDR3 covers 17 residues. Germline V gives CDR1 SEHNR, CDR2 FQNEAQ (reference sequence). The junction had 10 bases not matched to a gene; V was cut back by 2 bases and J by 4 bases. The data derive from a study of post-analysis software for immune sequencing data. Study information: Both relapsing-remitting and secondary progressive multiple sclerosis featured among the disease courses, as did progressive-relapsing multiple sclerosis. General study points: TRBV5-6, TRBV5-1 and TRBV20-1 belonged to a set of a handful of TRBV segments that were more frequent in patients than controls. Multiple sclerosis patients showed significantly lower normalized Chao1 diversity than controls did. The authors found that F measure strongly co-clustered same-batch samples.

cDNA libraries of TCR beta carried unique molecular identifiers. Input of roughly 0.85 to 11 million T cells yielded about half a million cDNA molecules. Via MiXCR, TCRdb re-called the PCR reads, giving one row per CDR3 protein. The table records about 460,000 distinct CDR3 sequences, approximately 45% of them present only once. V is TRBV7-9 and J is TRBJ2-1; 8 bases are shared with TRBD2. The sample comprised blood. The clonotype was recovered from a girl between 5 and 17 years old with multiple sclerosis. The CDR3 protein is CASSLKPPGLVYNEQFF. The DNA for the CDR3 is TGTGCCAGCAGCTTAAAGCCTCCGGGACTAGTTTACAATGAGCAGTTCTTC.